This passage covers 15 T cell receptor beta chains from one sample sequenced in a study of T-cell memory formation after mild COVID-19. MiXCR was run by TCRdb on the 5' RACE reads, yielding one entry per CDR3 protein. The table includes 400,000 or so distinct CDR3 sequences, around 20% detected once. The sequenced material came from PBMCs or a T cell subset sorted from them (not recorded which). The source of these receptors is an adult woman who had mild COVID-19 (a few samples of this study predate the infection). Cell type and time point are not known.

J is TRBJ2-1 and V is TRBV6-4, with unresolved D. The CDR3 covers 16 residues. V lost 3 bases, J lost 1 base, and 13 bases lay in between. Germline values: CDR1 MRHNA, CDR2 SNTAGT. CDR3 in amino acids: CASSELRVKSYNEQFF. In nucleotides, the CDR3 is TGTGCCAGCAGTGAGCTTCGGGTAAAATCCTACAATGAGCAGTTCTTC.

The chain links TRBV15 to TRBJ2-1; no definite D call. The CDR3 runs 16 residues. Trimming left V 5 bases short and J 0 bases short, with 14 bases between. From germline, CDR1 is LNHNV and CDR2 YYDKDF (reference sequence). CDR3 DNA: TGTGCCACCAGCGCCCCTAGTAAGAGCTCCTACAATGAGCAGTTCTTC. Amino acid sequence: CATSAPSKSSYNEQFF.

This clonotype was detected only a few times. The chain has TRBV5-8 and TRBJ1-1; D might be TRBD1 (6 bases). The V and J ends lost 2 bases and 10 bases respectively, with 9 bases between them. Germline V lookup: CDR1 SGHTS, CDR2 YDEGEE. This CDR3 is 11 amino acids long. CDR3 coding DNA: TGTGCCAGCAGCTTCCAGGGGAGAGCTTTCTTT. It translates to CASSFQGRAFF.

This clonotype was found a few times. The chain carries TRBV27 and TRBJ2-7, with 10 bases identical to TRBD1. The CDR3 spans 15 residues. Germline V gives CDR1 MNHEY, CDR2 SMNVEV (reference sequence). The junction had 9 bases not matched to a gene; V was cut back by 5 bases and J by 5 bases. The CDR3, as DNA: TGTGCCAGCAGTCCCGCGGGACAGGGGATTCACGAGCAGTACTTC. Its protein product is CASSPAGQGIHEQYF.

The chain employs TRBV15 and TRBJ2-4, with D perhaps being TRBD1 or TRBD2 (5 bases each). This CDR3 spans 13 amino acids. V was shortened by 3 bases and J by 8 bases, with 11 bases between the two germline ends. Germline V gene data show CDR1 as LNHNV and CDR2 as YYDKDF (reference sequence). The CDR3 DNA sequence: TGTGCCACCAGCAGTGGGACGGCGGACATTCAGTACTTC. As protein: CATSSGTADIQYF.

The CDR3 sequence is CASSRDSPRRDTQYF. For the CDR3, the DNA is TGTGCCAGCAGCCGGGACTCCCCTCGGCGAGATACGCAGTATTTT. The chain recombines TRBV9 with TRBJ2-3; possibly TRBD2 for D (6 bases). Germline V CDR1 and CDR2: SGDLS, YYNGEE. CDR3 size: 15 residues. Trimming removed 4 bases from V and 5 bases from J, with 17 bases in between.

This chain links TRBV15 with TRBJ1-6; D might be TRBD1 (5 bases). CDR1 is LNHNV, CDR2 YYDKDF, per germline (reference sequence). V was pared by 3 bases and J by 10 bases, with 16 bases between. The CDR3 consists of 15 residues. The CDR3 nucleotides are TGTGCCACCAGCAGCAAAGTGGAGGGACGGTCACCCCTCCACTTT. Encoded protein: CATSSKVEGRSPLHF.

The chain links TRBV24-1 to TRBJ2-2, with no clear D. V lost 0 bases and J lost 3, with 4 bases in between. CDR1 is KGHDR and CDR2 is SFDVKD in the germline V gene. This CDR3 comprises 14 residues. CDR3 coding DNA: TGTGCCACCAGTGATTTGGGGTACACCGGGGAGCTGTTTTTT. Translated: CATSDLGYTGELFF.

This chain joins TRBV7-2 and TRBJ2-3; no clear D. The CDR3 has 13 residues. CDR1 SGHTA and CDR2 FQGNSA come from the germline V gene. Trimming took 3 bases from V and 4 from J, leaving 8 bases between them. The CDR3 nucleotides read TGTGCCAGCAGCTTGATCGTATCAGATACGCAGTATTTT. Encoded protein: CASSLIVSDTQYF.

V usage is TRBV20-1 and J usage is TRBJ2-3, with TRBD2 matching 7 bases. The CDR3 sequence is 13 residues long. Germline V gene sequence: CDR1 DFQATT, CDR2 SNEGSKA (reference sequence). Trimming cost V 4 bases and J 2 bases; bases outside gene matches: 3. CDR3 in DNA: TGCAGTGCTACATGGGACTACACAGATACGCAGTATTTT. It codes for CSATWDYTDTQYF.

This clonotype was counted many times. The chain recombines TRBV29-1 with TRBJ2-5, with D unresolved. The CDR3 sequence is 10 residues long. CDR1 SQVTM and CDR2 ANQGSEA come from the germline V gene. Trimming took 5 bases from V and 3 from J, leaving 4 bases between them. CDR3 coding DNA: TGCAGCGTTCTGAAAGAGACCCAGTACTTC. The encoded protein is CSVLKETQYF.

This chain links TRBV9 with TRBJ1-4; D may be TRBD1 (6 bases). CDR3 length equals 15 residues. V gave up 1 base and J gave up 5 bases, with 12 bases separating them. CDR1 SGDLS and CDR2 YYNGEE come from the germline V gene. The CDR3: CASSVQGNTNEKLFF. The CDR3 region has the DNA TGTGCCAGCAGCGTACAGGGGAACACAAATGAAAAACTGTTTTTT.

J is TRBJ2-1 and V is TRBV24-1; the D is unclear. The V gene lost 1 base and the J gene lost 7 bases, with 7 bases spanning the gap. Germline V CDR1 and CDR2: KGHDR, SFDVKD. This CDR3 spans 13 amino acids. For the CDR3, the DNA is TGTGCCACCAGTGATTTTACCGTTAATGAGCAGTTCTTC. Translation gives CATSDFTVNEQFF.

V is TRBV5-1 and J is TRBJ1-2, with D maybe TRBD1 (6 bases). This CDR3 contains 14 residues. The germline V and J ends were trimmed by 4 bases and 2 bases, with 12 bases remaining between them. Germline CDR1 and CDR2: SGHRS and YFSETQ. The CDR3 region is CASSPMGQNYGYTF. The CDR3 DNA reads TGCGCCAGCAGCCCAATGGGACAAAACTATGGCTACACCTTC.

Many counts were recorded for this clonotype. This rearrangement joins TRBV6-5 to TRBJ2-6, with a possible D match to TRBD1 (6 bases). Per the germline V gene, CDR1 is MNHEY and CDR2 is SVGAGI. The length of the CDR3 is 17 residues. V lost 2 bases to trimming and J lost 0 bases, with 11 bases between them. Written as DNA, the CDR3 is TGTGCCAGCAGTTACCACAGGGCTTACTCTGGGGCCAACGTCCTGACTTTC. Translating it yields CASSYHRAYSGANVLTF.